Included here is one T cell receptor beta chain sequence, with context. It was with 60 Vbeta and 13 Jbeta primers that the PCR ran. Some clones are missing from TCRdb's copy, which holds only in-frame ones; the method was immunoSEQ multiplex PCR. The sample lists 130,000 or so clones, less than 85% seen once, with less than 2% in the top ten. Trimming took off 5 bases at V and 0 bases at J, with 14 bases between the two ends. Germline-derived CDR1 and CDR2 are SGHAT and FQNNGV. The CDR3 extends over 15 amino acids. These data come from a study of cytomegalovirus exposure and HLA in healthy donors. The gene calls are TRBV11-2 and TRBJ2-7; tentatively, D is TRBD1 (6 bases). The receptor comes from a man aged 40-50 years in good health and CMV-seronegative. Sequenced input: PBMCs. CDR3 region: CASSVWTASSYEQYF. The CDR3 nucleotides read TGTGCCAGCAGCGTTTGGACAGCCAGCTCCTACGAGCAGTACTTC.